Shown below are 9 T cell receptor beta chains from a single sample sequenced in a study of Ad26.COV2.S vaccination and SARS-CoV-2 variants. Profiled with immunoSEQ multiplex PCR; TCRdb holds only in-frame clones, not every one. Counted here are about 180,000 clones, 87% occurring once; the ten biggest clones make up under 7.5%. The sequencing here drew on peripheral blood, taken after recovery from COVID-19. The receptor source for this set is a human donor who had recovered from COVID-19.

The sample holds a few counts of this clone. This chain links TRBV27 with TRBJ1-2, with 10 bases matching TRBD1. Unmatched junction bases numbered 0, after V lost 2 bases and J lost 3 bases. The CDR3 is 14 residues long. Germline loops: CDR1 MNHEY, CDR2 SMNVEV (reference sequence). As DNA, the CDR3 is TGTGCCAGCAGTTTAGGGACAGGGGACTATGGCTACACCTTC. This sequence encodes CASSLGTGDYGYTF.

The V gene is TRBV11-2, the J gene TRBJ1-2; 9 bases map to TRBD1. V shed 2 bases and J 4 bases; nucleotides not matched to a gene: 5. Germline V gives CDR1 SGHAT, CDR2 FQNNGV. The length of the CDR3 is 15 residues. The CDR3 region has the DNA TGTGCCAGCAGCTTAACTACAGGGGGCTTCTATGGCTACACCTTC. This gives the protein CASSLTTGGFYGYTF.

V is TRBV29-1 and J is TRBJ1-1; D not certain. This CDR3 is 12 amino acids long. V dropped 5 bases and J dropped 0 bases, with 7 bases sitting between them. CDR1 SQVTM and CDR2 ANQGSEA come from the germline V gene. The CDR3 bases are TGCAGCGTTCGGGTAATGAACACTGAAGCTTTCTTT. Amino acid sequence: CSVRVMNTEAFF. The full variable domain, rest sourced from reference TRBV29-1 and TRBJ1-1, is SAVISQKPSRDICQRGTSLTIQCQVDSQVTMMFWYRQQPGQSLTLIATANQGSEATYESGFVIDKFPISRPNLTFSTLTVSNMSPEDSSIYLCSVRVMNTEAFFGQGTRLTVV.

The chain combines TRBV30 with TRBJ1-1; D gene ambiguous. Germline values: CDR1 GTSNPN, CDR2 SVGIG (reference sequence). This CDR3 has 16 residues. V lost 0 bases and J lost 0, with 14 bases in between. The CDR3 nucleotides are TGTGCCTGGAGTGTATACCCGAACTACATGAACACTGAAGCTTTCTTT. This encodes CAWSVYPNYMNTEAFF.

The chain recombines TRBV5-4 with TRBJ2-5; 7 nucleotides agree with TRBD2. CDR1 and CDR2 (germline): SGHNT, YYREEE (reference sequence). The CDR3 is 12 amino acids. With 5 bases clipped from V and 4 bases from J, the junction kept 2 bases outside the gene matches. Here the CDR3 reads CASSGGGETQYF. The CDR3 bases are TGTGCCAGCAGTGGGGGGGGAGAGACCCAGTACTTC. Full variable domain (rest looked up from reference TRBV5-4 and TRBJ2-5): ETGVTQSPTHLIKTRGQQVTLRCSSQSGHNTVSWYQQALGQGPQFIFQYYREEENGRGNFPPRFSGLQFPNYSSELNVNALELDDSALYLCASSGGGETQYFGPGTRLLVL.

J is TRBJ1-5 and V is TRBV5-4; D not certain. V lost 1 base and J 3 bases, leaving 26 bases between the germline ends. The CDR3 sequence is 20 residues long. The germline CDR1 and CDR2 sequences are SGHNT and YYREEE (reference sequence). DNA for the CDR3: TGTGCCAGCAGCTTGTCGCGTACACTCGTAATATCAAGGCCCAATCAGCCCCAGCATTTT. Its protein is CASSLSRTLVISRPNQPQHF.

The chain has TRBV27 and TRBJ1-2, with D unresolved. V was trimmed by 4 bases and J by 4 bases, leaving 10 bases between them. Germline V CDR1 and CDR2: MNHEY, SMNVEV (reference sequence). This CDR3 comprises 13 residues. CDR3 sequence reads: CASSYAGGYGYTF. The CDR3 bases are TGTGCCAGCAGTTATGCCGGCGGCTATGGCTACACCTTC.

The chain has TRBV4-2 and TRBJ2-5; 8 nucleotides line up with TRBD2. The CDR3 is 15 amino acids. V trimming: 6 bases; J trimming: 3 bases; junction bases outside the gene matches: 9. Germline assignment: CDR1 LGHNA and CDR2 YNFKEQ. DNA for the CDR3: TGTGCCAGCAGAAAGAGAAGCGGGGGTGAAGAGACCCAGTACTTC. Translation gives CASRKRSGGEETQYF.

The chain combines TRBV4-1 with TRBJ2-1; D gene ambiguous. Germline CDR1 reads MGHRA; CDR2 reads YSYEKL. The CDR3 contains 12 residues. The V and J ends lost 4 bases and 5 bases respectively, with 6 bases between them. The CDR3 sequence: CASSRLNNEQFF. In nucleotides, the CDR3 is TGCGCCAGCAGCCGCCTTAACAATGAGCAGTTCTTC.